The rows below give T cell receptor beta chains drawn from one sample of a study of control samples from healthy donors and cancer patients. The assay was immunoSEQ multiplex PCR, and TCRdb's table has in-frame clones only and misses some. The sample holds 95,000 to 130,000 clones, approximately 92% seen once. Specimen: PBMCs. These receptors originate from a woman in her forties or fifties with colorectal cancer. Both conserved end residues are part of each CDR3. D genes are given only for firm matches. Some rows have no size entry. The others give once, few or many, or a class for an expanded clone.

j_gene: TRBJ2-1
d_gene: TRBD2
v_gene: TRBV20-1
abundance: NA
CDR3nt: TGCAGTGCTAGTCCTCTGACTAGCGGGGGGGTAAATGAGCAGTTCTTC
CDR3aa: CSASPLTSGGVNEQFF

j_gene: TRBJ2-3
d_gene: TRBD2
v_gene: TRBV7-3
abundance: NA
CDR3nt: TGTGCCAGCAGCCCGGGACTAGCGGGAGGGAGCACAGATACGCAGTATTTT
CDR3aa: CASSPGLAGGSTDTQYF

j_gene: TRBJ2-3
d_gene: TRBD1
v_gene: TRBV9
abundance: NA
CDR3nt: TGTGCCAGCAGCGTGACTGGGACAGGGGGACTGGGAGATACGCAGTATTTT
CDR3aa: CASSVTGTGGLGDTQYF

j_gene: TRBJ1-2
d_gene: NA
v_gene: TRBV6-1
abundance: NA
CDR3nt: TGTGCCAGCAGTGAAGTCGAGACAGTTAACTATGGCTACACCTTC
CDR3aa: CASSEVETVNYGYTF

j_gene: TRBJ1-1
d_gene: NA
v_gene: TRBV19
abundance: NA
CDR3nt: TGTGCCAGTAGTCTATCGCAGGAATCATTCTTCACTGAAGCTTTCTTT
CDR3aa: CASSLSQESFFTEAFF

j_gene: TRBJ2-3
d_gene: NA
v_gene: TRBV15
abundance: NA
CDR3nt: TGTGCCACCAGCAGAGATGGGAATACGCAGTATTTT
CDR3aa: CATSRDGNTQYF

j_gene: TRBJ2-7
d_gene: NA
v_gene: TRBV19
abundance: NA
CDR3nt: TGTGCCAGTGACCCTTCGGGGCAGGGTGTAAGCGAGCAGTACTTC
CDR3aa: CASDPSGQGVSEQYF

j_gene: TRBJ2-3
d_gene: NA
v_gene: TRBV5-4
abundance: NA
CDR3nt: TGTGCCAGCATCCCTTTACCGGGGGGCCCAACAAACACAGATACGCAGTATTTT
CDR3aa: CASIPLPGGPTNTDTQYF

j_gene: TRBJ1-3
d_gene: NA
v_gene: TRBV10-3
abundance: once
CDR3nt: TGTGCCATCAGTGAGATGGGTTCAACTGGAAACACCATATATTTT
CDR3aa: CAISEMGSTGNTIYF

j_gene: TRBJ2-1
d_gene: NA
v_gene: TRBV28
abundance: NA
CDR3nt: TGTGCCAGCAGTGGGGACAACCGTGAGCAGTTCTTC
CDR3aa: CASSGDNREQFF

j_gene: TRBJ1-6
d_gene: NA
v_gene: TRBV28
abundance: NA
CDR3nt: TGTGCCAGCGGACGATCGGTTCACAATTCACCCCTCCACTTT
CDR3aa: CASGRSVHNSPLHF

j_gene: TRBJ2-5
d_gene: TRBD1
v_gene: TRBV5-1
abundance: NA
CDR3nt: TGCGCCAGCAGCTTGATCCACAGGGGCTCCCAAGAGACCCAGTACTTC
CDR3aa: CASSLIHRGSQETQYF

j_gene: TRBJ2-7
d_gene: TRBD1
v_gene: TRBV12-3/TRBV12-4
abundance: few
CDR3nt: TGTGCCAGCAGAAGCAGACAGGGTCCCGAGCAGTACTTC
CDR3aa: CASRSRQGPEQYF

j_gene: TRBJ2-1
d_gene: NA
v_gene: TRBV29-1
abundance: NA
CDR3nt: TGCAGCGTTGAGGGGGAGAGCTCCTACAATGAGCAGTTCTTC
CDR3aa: CSVEGESSYNEQFF

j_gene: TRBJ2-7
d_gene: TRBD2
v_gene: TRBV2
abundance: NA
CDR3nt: TGTGCCAGCAGTCGACTAGCGGGAGTCTACGAGCAGTACTTC
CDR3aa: CASSRLAGVYEQYF

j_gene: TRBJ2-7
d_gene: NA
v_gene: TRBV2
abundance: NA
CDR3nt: TGTGCCAGCAGGCCCCGGGGCCTAGGGTCCGAGCAGTACTTC
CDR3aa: CASRPRGLGSEQYF

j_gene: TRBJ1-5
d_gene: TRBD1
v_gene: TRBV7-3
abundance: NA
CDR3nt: TGTGCCAGCAGCGAAGGGGACAGGGGGCGACAGCCCCAGCATTTT
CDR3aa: CASSEGDRGRQPQHF

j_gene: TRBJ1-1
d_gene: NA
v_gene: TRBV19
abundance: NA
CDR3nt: TGTGCCAGTACGGACGGCCTGAACACTGAAGCTTTCTTT
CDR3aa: CASTDGLNTEAFF

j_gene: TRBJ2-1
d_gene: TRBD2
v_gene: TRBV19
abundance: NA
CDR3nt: TGTGCCAGTAGTATGGGGCCGGGACTAGCGGTTTACAATGAGCAGTTCTTC
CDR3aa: CASSMGPGLAVYNEQFF

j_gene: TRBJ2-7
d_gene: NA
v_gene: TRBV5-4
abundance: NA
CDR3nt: TGTGCCAGCAGTGGCTGGGACGAGCAGTACTTC
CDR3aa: CASSGWDEQYF

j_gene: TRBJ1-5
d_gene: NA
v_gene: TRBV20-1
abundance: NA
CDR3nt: TGCAGTGCTAGTTCGGGGGGAGGGAGTCATCAGCCCCAGCATTTT
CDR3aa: CSASSGGGSHQPQHF

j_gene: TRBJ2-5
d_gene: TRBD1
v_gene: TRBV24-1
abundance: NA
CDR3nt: TGTGCCACCAGTGAAAACCCGGGACAGGGTTTGGAGACCCAGTACTTC
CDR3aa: CATSENPGQGLETQYF

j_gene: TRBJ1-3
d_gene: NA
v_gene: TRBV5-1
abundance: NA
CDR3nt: TGCGCCAGCAGCACCTCACCCTCTGGAAACACCATATATTTT
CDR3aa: CASSTSPSGNTIYF

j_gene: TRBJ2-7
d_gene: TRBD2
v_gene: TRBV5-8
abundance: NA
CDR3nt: TGTGCCAGCAGTCACGGTTGGGGGGGGGAAACCTACGAGCAGTACTTC
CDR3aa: CASSHGWGGETYEQYF

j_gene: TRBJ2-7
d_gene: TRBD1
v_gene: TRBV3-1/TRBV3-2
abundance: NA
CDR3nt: TGTGCCAGCAGCCCCTGGGACAGGGCGAACGAGCAGTACTTC
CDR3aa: CASSPWDRANEQYF

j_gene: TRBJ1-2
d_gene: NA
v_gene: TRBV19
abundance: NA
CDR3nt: TGTGCCAGTAGTTCCTCCCCCGGAGGGGCACGGTATGGCTACACCTTC
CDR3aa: CASSSSPGGARYGYTF

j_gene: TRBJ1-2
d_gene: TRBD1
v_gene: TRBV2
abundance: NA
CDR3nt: TGTGCCAGCAGTCGGGACAGGGGTGGCTACACCTTC
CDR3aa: CASSRDRGGYTF

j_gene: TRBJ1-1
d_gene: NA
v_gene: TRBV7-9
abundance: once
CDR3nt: TGTGCCAGCAGCGCCAGGGGTACTGAAGCTTTCTTT
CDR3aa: CASSARGTEAFF

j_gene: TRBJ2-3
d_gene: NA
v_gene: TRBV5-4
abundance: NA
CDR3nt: TGTGCCAGCAGCTTTAGCGGCACAGATACGCAGTATTTT
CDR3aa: CASSFSGTDTQYF

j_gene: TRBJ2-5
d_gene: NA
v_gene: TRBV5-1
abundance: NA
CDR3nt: TGCGCCAGCAGCTTGGCCCCCCCAGAGACCCAGTACTTC
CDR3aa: CASSLAPPETQYF

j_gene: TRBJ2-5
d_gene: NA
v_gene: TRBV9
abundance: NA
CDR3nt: TGTGCCAGCAGCGTAACTCCTTTGGAGACCCAGTACTTC
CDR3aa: CASSVTPLETQYF

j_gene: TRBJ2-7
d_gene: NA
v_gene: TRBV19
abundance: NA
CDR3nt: TGTGCCAGTAGTATGAGGGTTTTTTACGAGCAGTACTTC
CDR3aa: CASSMRVFYEQYF

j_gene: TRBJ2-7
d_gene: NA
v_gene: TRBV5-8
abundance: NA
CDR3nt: TGTGCCAGCAGCTTAACCTCGGAGCAGTACTTC
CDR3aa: CASSLTSEQYF

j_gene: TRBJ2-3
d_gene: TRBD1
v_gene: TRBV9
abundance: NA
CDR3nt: TGTGCCAGCAGCGCGAAAATGACAGGGGGCCCTGGCACAGATACGCAGTATTTT
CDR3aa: CASSAKMTGGPGTDTQYF

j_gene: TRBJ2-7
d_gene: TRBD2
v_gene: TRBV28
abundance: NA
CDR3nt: TGTGCCAGCACTTCTGCCGGGACTAGCGGAGACCGAGGGTACTTC
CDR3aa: CASTSAGTSGDRGYF

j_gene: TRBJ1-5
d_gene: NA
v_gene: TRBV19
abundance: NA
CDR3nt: TGTGCCAGTAGTTTCATCCGGCAGCCCCAGCATTTT
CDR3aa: CASSFIRQPQHF

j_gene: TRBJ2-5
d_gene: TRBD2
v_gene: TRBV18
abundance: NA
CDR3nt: TGTGCCAGCTCACCCTTTCGGGAGGGGAAAGAGACCCAGTACTTC
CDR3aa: CASSPFREGKETQYF

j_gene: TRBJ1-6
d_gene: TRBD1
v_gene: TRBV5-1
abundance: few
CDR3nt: TGCGCCAGCAAGTACGGGGGACAGAACTCCTATAATTCACCCCTCCACTTT
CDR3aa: CASKYGGQNSYNSPLHF

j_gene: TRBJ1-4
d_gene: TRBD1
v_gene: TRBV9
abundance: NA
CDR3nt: TGTGCCAGCAACCGGGGACAGACTAATGAAAAACTGTTTTTT
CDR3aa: CASNRGQTNEKLFF

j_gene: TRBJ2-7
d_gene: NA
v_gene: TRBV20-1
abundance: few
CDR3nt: TGCAGTGCTAGTTTGCTAGCCGGCGAGCAGTACTTC
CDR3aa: CSASLLAGEQYF